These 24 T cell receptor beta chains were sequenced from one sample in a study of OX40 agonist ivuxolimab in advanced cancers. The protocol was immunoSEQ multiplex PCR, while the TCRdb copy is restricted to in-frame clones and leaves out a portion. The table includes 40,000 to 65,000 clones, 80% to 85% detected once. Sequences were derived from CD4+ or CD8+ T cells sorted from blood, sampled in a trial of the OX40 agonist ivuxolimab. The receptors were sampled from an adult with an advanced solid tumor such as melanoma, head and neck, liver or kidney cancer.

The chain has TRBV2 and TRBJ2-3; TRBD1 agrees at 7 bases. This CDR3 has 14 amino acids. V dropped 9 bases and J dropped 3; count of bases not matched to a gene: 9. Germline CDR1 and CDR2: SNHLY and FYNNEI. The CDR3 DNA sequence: TGTGCCAGGAAGGGGGCTAGTTGGACAGATACGCAGTATTTT. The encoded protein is CARKGASWTDTQYF.

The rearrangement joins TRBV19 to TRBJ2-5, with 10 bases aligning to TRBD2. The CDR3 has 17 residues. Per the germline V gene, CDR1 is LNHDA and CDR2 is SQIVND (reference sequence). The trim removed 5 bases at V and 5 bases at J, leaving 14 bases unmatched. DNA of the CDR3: TGTGCCAGTAGTCAGGGTGTAGCGGGAGGAGGAGTGGAGACCCAGTACTTC. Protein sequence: CASSQGVAGGGVETQYF.

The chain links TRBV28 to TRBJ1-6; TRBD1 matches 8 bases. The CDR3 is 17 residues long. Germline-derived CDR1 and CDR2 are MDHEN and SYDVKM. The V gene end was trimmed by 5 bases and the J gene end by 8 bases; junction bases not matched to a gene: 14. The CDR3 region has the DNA TGTGCCAGCAGTGCGCTCTCAAGACAGGGGATGTATTCACCCCTCCACTTT. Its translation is CASSALSRQGMYSPLHF.

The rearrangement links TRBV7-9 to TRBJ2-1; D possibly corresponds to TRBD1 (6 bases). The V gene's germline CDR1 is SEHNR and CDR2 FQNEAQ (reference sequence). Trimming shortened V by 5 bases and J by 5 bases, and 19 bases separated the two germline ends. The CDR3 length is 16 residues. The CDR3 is CASSRTTGNIDNEQFF. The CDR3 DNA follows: TGTGCCAGCAGCCGCACCACAGGGAATATTGACAATGAGCAGTTCTTC. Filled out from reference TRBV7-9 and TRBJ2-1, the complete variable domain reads DTGVSQNPRHKITKRGQNVTFRCDPISEHNRLYWYRQTLGQGPEFLTYFQNEAQLEKSRLLSDRFSAERPKGSFSTLEIQRTEQGDSAMYLCASSRTTGNIDNEQFFGPGTRLTVL.

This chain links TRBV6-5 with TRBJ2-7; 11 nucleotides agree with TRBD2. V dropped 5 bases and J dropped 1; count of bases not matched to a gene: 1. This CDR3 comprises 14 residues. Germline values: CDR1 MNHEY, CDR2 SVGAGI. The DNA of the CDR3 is TGTGCCAGCAGTCCTAGCGGGGGGTCCTACGAGCAGTACTTC. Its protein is CASSPSGGSYEQYF.

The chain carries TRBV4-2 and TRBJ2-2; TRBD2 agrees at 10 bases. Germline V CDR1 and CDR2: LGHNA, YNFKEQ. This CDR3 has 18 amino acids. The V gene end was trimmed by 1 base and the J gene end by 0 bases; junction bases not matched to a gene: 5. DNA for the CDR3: TGTGCCAGCAGCCAAGCATCCCTAGCGGGGGCGAACACCGGGGAGCTGTTTTTT. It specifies CASSQASLAGANTGELFF.

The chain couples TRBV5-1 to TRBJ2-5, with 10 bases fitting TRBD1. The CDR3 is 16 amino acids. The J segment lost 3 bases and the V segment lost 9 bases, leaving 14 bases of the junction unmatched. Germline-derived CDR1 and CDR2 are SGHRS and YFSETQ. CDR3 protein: CATRLAPGTGEETQYF. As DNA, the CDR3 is TGCGCCACCAGATTGGCTCCGGGGACAGGGGAAGAGACCCAGTACTTC.

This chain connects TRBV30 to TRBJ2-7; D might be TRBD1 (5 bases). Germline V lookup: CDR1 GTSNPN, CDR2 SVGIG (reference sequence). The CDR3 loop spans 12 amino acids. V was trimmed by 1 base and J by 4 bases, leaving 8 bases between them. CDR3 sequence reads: CAWSEGIYEQYF. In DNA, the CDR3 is TGTGCCTGGAGTGAGGGGATATACGAGCAGTACTTC.

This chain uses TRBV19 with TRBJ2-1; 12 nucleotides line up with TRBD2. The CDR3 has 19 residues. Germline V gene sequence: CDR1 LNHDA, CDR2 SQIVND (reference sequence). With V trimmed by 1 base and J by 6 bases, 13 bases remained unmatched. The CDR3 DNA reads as TGTGCCAGTAGTATAGGCGGGGCTAGCGGGAGGGCTAGTGTCAATGAGCAGTTCTTC. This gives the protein CASSIGGASGRASVNEQFF.

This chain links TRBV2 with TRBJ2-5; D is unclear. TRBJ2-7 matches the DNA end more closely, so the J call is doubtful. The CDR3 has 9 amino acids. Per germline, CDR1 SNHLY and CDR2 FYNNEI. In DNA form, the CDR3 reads TGTGCCAGAGGCCCCGAGCAGTACTTC. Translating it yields CARGPEQYF.

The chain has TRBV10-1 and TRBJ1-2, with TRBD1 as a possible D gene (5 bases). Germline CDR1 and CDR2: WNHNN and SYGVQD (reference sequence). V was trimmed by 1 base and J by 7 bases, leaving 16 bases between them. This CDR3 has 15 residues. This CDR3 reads CASSEFFSRVRGYTF. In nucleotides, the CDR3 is TGCGCCAGCAGTGAGTTTTTTTCCAGGGTTCGTGGCTACACCTTC.

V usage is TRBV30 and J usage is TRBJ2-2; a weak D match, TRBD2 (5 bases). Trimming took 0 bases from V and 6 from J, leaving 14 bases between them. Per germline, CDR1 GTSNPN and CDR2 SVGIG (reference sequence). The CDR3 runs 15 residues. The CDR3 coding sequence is TGTGCCTGGAGTGTGCTCCGGGCAGCGGCCGGGGAGCTGTTTTTT. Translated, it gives CAWSVLRAAAGELFF.

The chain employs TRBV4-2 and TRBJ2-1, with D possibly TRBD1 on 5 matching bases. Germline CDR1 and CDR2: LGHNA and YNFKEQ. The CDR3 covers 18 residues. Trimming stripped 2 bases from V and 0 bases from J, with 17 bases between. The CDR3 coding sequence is TGTGCCAGCAGCCAACGGACACGGCGCACCCGCTCCTACAATGAGCAGTTCTTC. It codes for CASSQRTRRTRSYNEQFF.

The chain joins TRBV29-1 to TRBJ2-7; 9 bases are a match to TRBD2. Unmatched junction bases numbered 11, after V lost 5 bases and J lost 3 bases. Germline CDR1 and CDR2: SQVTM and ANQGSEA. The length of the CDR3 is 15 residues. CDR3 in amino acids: CSVHTGSSGNYEQYF. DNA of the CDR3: TGCAGCGTTCACACGGGGTCTAGCGGGAACTACGAGCAGTACTTC.

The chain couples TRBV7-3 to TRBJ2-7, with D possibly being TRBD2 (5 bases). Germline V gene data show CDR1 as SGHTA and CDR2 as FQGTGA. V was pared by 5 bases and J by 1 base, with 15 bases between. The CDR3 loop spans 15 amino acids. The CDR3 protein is CASSDISGSSYEQYF. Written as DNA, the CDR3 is TGTGCCAGCAGCGACATTTCTGGGAGTTCCTACGAGCAGTACTTC.

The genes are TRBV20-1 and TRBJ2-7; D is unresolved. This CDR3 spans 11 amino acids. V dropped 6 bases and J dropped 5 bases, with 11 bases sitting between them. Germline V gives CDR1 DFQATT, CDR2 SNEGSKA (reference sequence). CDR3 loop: CSAAEEDEQYF. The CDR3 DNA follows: TGCAGTGCCGCGGAAGAAGACGAGCAGTACTTC.

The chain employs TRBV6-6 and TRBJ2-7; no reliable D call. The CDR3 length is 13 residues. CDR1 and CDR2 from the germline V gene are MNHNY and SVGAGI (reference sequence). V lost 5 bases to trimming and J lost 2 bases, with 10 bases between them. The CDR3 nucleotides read TGTGCCAGCAGTCTGAAAAGAGCCTACGAGCAGTACTTC. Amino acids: CASSLKRAYEQYF.

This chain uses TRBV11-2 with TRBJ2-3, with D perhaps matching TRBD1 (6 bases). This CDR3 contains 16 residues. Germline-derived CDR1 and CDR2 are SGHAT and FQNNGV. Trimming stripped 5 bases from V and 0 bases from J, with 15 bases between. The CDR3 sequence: CASSPTGQLSTDTQYF. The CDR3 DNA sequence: TGTGCCAGCAGCCCCACCGGACAGCTAAGCACAGATACGCAGTATTTT.

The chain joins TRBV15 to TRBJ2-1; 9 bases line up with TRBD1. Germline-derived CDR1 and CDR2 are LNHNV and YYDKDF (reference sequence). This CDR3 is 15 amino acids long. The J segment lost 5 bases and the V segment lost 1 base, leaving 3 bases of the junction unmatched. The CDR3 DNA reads TGTGCCACCAGCAGAGGGGACAGGGCCGACAATGAGCAGTTCTTC. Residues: CATSRGDRADNEQFF. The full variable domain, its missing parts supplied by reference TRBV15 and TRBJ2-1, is DAMVIQNPRYQVTQFGKPVTLSCSQTLNHNVMYWYQQKSSQAPKLLFHYYDKDFNNEADTPDNFQSRRPNTSFCFLDIRSPGLGDTAMYLCATSRGDRADNEQFFGPGTRLTVL.

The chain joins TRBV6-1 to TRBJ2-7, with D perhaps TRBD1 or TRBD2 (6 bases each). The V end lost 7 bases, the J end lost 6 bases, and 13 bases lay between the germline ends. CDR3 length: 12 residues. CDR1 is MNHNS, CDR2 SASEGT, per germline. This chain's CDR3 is CASTPGGCEQYF. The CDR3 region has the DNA TGTGCCAGCACCCCCGGGGGCTGCGAGCAGTACTTC.

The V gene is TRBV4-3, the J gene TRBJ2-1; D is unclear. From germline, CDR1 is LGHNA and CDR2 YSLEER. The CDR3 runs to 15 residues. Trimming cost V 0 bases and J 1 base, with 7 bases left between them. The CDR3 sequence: CASSQEERSYNEQFF. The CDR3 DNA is TGCGCCAGCAGCCAAGAGGAAAGGTCCTACAATGAGCAGTTCTTC.

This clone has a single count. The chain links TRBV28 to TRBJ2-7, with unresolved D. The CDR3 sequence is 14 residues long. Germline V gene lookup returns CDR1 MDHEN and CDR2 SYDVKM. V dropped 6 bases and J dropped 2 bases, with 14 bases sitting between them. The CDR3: CASSLTVWAYEQYF. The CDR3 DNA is TGTGCCAGCAGCCTGACGGTCTGGGCCTACGAGCAGTACTTC.

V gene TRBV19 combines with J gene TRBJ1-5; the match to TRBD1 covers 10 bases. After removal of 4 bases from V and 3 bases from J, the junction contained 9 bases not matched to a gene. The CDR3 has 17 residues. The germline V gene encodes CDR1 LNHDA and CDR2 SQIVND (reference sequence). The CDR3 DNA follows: TGTGCCAGTAGTACCCCGGGACAGGGGCAAAACAATCAGCCCCAGCATTTT. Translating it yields CASSTPGQGQNNQPQHF. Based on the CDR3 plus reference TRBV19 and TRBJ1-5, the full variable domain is DGGITQSPKYLFRKEGQNVTLSCEQNLNHDAMYWYRQDPGQGLRLIYYSQIVNDFQKGDIAEGYSVSREKKESFPLTVTSAQKNPTAFYLCASSTPGQGQNNQPQHFGDGTRLSIL.

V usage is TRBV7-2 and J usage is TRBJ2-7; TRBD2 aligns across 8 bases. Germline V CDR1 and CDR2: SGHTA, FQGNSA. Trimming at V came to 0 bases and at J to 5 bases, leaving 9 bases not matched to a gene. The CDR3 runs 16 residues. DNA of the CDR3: TGTGCCAGCAGCTTAGCTCCAGCGGGAGAGGCTCACGAGCAGTACTTC. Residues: CASSLAPAGEAHEQYF.